This TCR beta chain stems from a study of cytomegalovirus exposure and HLA in healthy donors. Study at large: When 350 to 500 donors were genotyped, roughly 78% of them were found to fall in the Caucasian-associated ancestry cluster. Study results and caveats: A later analysis showed HLA-associated TCR beta chains outstripping equally common others in clonal expansion. Sequence variants that were highly shared formed a cluster that was likely a sequencing artifact. Looking again later, the authors saw that most CMV-associated TCR beta chains seemed HLA-restricted.

Primers for the PCR totalled 60 Vbeta and 13 Jbeta. The protocol was immunoSEQ multiplex PCR, while the TCRdb copy is restricted to in-frame clones and leaves out a portion. In the table there are more than 90,000 clones, approximately 80% of which are singletons. The sample holds one count of this clone. Its antigen is undetermined. The TCR sequence derives from a woman aged 40 to 55 in good health and CMV-seropositive. Sequencing was carried out using PBMCs.

The CDR3 here is CASSVEEQDLGYTF. CDR3 coding DNA: TGTGCCAGCAGTGTCGAAGAACAGGACCTTGGCTACACCTTC. The chain carries TRBV2 and TRBJ1-2; perhaps TRBD1 as D (5 bases). The CDR3 consists of 14 residues. Germline V lookup: CDR1 SNHLY, CDR2 FYNNEI. V lost 4 bases to trimming and J lost 7 bases, with 16 bases between them.